The entry below describes one TCR beta chain. Its antigen is currently unknown. The V gene lost 6 bases and the J gene lost 0 bases, with 15 bases spanning the gap. The CDR3 spans 16 residues. The entry originates in a study of CD8 T cells in ankylosing spondylitis. TCR beta libraries were made by quantitative 5'-RACE with molecular barcodes. One entry per CDR3 protein, called by TCRdb with MiXCR from the 5' RACE reads. The sample records 400,000 or so distinct CDR3 sequences, 25% to 30% being singletons. Notes on the study in general: Peripheral blood samples showed relatively rare disease-linked clones, and these clones were CD8+. A TCR beta motif of several highly homologous variants appeared characteristic of ankylosing spondylitis blood. Significant enrichment of disease-linked clones was reported in matched ankylosing spondylitis synovial fluid.

The sample was blood, either unsorted or a sorted T cell fraction (not recorded which). The J gene is TRBJ1-3, the V gene TRBV12-3 or TRBV12-4; the D gene is possibly TRBD1 (6 bases). This TCR came from a male donor with ankylosing spondylitis. The CDR3 DNA reads TGTGCCAGCAGAGCGACAGGCTCGGGCTCTGGAAACACCATATATTTT. Translating it yields CASRATGSGSGNTIYF.